This T cell receptor (beta chain) was retrieved from a study of chemoradiotherapy in HPV16-positive cancers. The protocol was immunoSEQ multiplex PCR, while the TCRdb copy is restricted to in-frame clones and leaves out a portion. The sample lists approximately 1,800 clones, roughly 77% occurring once. The CDR3 has 17 residues. Germline assignment: CDR1 PRHDT and CDR2 FYEKMQ (reference sequence). Trimming cost V 5 bases and J 2 bases; bases outside gene matches: 11. Here the sequenced sample was tumor tissue, taken from a patient who underwent chemoradiotherapy. The chain recombines TRBV13 with TRBJ2-3; TRBD2 matches 9 bases. The TCR comes from a human donor with HPV-associated anogenital cancer. The CDR3 bases are TGTGCCAGCAGCAAAGAAGGGGCTAGCGGGACCACAGATACGCAGTATTTT. This translates into CASSKEGASGTTDTQYF. The entire variable domain, with the rest obtained from reference TRBV13 and TRBJ2-3, is as follows: AAGVIQSPRHLIKEKRETATLKCYPIPRHDTVYWYQQGPGQDPQFLISFYEKMQSDKGSIPDRFSAQQFSDYHSELNMSSLELGDSALYFCASSKEGASGTTDTQYFGPGTRLTVL.